Following are 27 T cell receptor beta chains from one sample sequenced in a study of CXCR3-negative and CXCR3-positive naive CD8 T cells. Broader study findings: In CXCR3-positive naive cells, the TRB CDR3s were more hydrophobic than in CXCR3-negative naive cells.

TRB cDNA was prepared as libraries by UMI-labeled 5' RACE. Using the 5' RACE reads, TCRdb records one entry per CDR3 protein without DNA. The sample totals 150,000 or so distinct CDR3 sequences; its top ten clones hold 0.25% to 0.3%. For these TCRs, the target antigens are not known. Sequencing was done on a sample of naive CXCR3+ CD8+ T cells from blood. Subset denoted: CD45RO-CCR7+CD27+CD95- naive CD8+ T cells expressing CXCR3 (TNR3+). The receptor source for this set is a human donor in good health. Some clones in this sample may be carry-over from other donors' samples.

The chain combines TRBV10-2 with TRBJ2-1; TCRdb reports TRBD2, a call that lacks DNA to check it against. This CDR3 comprises 17 residues. Germline loops: CDR1 WSHSY, CDR2 SAAADI. CDR3 protein: CASSGTSGSLGDNEQFF.

The chain joins TRBV20-1 to TRBJ2-5. CDR1 and CDR2 from the germline V gene are DFQATT and SNEGSKA (reference sequence). The CDR3 has 13 residues. The CDR3 here is CSARSDLQETQYF.

This chain connects TRBV28 to TRBJ2-1; TCRdb proposes TRBD1, but this gene call is untestable without DNA. Looked up from germline, CDR1 is MDHEN and CDR2 is SYDVKM. CDR3 length equals 13 residues. The CDR3 spells CASNPLIEAKQFF.

V and J are TRBV5-1 and TRBJ1-1; no DNA is available, so the TRBD1 call from TCRdb remains unchecked. CDR1 is SGHRS and CDR2 is YFSETQ in the germline V gene. This CDR3 contains 16 residues. The CDR3 here is CASSFSPGQENTEAFF.

CDR3 sequence reads: CATSAKSGRYNEQFF. V usage is TRBV15 and J usage is TRBJ2-1; the D call from TCRdb, TRBD2, cannot be confirmed without DNA. The CDR3 is made up of 15 amino acids. The germline CDR1 and CDR2 sequences are LNHNV and YYDKDF (reference sequence).

The chain has TRBV3-1 and TRBJ2-5. Per the germline V gene, CDR1 is LGHDT and CDR2 is YNNKEL (reference sequence). The length of the CDR3 is 12 residues. Here the CDR3 reads CASSQEEETQYF.

The rearrangement links TRBV29-1 to TRBJ2-2; TCRdb's assignment of TRBD1 cannot be checked, as there is no DNA. Germline-derived CDR1 and CDR2 are SQVTM and ANQGSEA. The CDR3 consists of 12 residues. The CDR3 loop reads CSVTGVPGELFF.

The chain recombines TRBV4-3 with TRBJ2-2; TCRdb outputs TRBD2, but without DNA this stays unchecked. Germline V gene sequence: CDR1 LGHNA, CDR2 YSLEER. The CDR3 has 15 residues. CDR3 residues: CASSQLAGGPGELFF.

The J gene is TRBJ2-7, the V gene TRBV6-6; TCRdb gives TRBD1 as the D gene, but with no DNA this cannot be confirmed. This CDR3 spans 13 amino acids. Per the germline V gene, CDR1 is MNHNY and CDR2 is SVGAGI (reference sequence). CDR3 amino acids: CASDSGTAYEQYF.

The rearrangement uses TRBV9 and TRBJ1-2; without DNA, the TCRdb call of TRBD1 cannot be checked. CDR1 is SGDLS, CDR2 YYNGEE, per germline. The CDR3 is 16 amino acids. The CDR3 sequence is CASSETSGTGARGYTF.

V usage is TRBV12-3 or TRBV12-4 and J usage is TRBJ2-1; lacking DNA, the TRBD1 call made by TCRdb goes unchecked. This CDR3 spans 15 amino acids. CDR3 residues: CASIKGVSSYNEQFF.

V and J are TRBV7-9 and TRBJ2-1; checking the TCRdb D call of TRBD1 is not possible without DNA. Germline loops: CDR1 SEHNR, CDR2 FQNEAQ (reference sequence). The CDR3 sequence is 12 residues long. CDR3 protein: CASRPGPNEQFF.

CDR3 loop: CASSDGGGGEQFF. This rearrangement joins TRBV2 to TRBJ2-1; no DNA is available, so the TRBD1 call from TCRdb remains unchecked. Germline CDR1 reads SNHLY; CDR2 reads FYNNEI. CDR3 length equals 13 residues.

This sequence joins TRBV20-1 and TRBJ2-7; TCRdb's D call of TRBD1 is untestable without DNA. The CDR3 loop spans 13 amino acids. Germline V CDR1 and CDR2: DFQATT, SNEGSKA (reference sequence). CDR3 loop: CSARWDRDYEQYF.

The V and J genes are TRBV23-1 and TRBJ2-3; TCRdb's D call of TRBD2 is untestable without DNA. TRBV23-1 is given ORF status, its function remaining uncertain. The CDR3 has 14 residues. The CDR3 loop is CASPPAGVPDTQYF.

This chain links TRBV24-1 with TRBJ2-1; the D call of TRBD1 rests on TCRdb alone, since no DNA is present to check it. Looked up from germline, CDR1 is KGHDR and CDR2 is SFDVKD. The CDR3 extends over 16 amino acids. CDR3 sequence: CATSDQEDGTVFEQFF.

The V call is TRBV28, the J call TRBJ1-1; TCRdb lists TRBD1, though no DNA is available to test this call. Looked up from germline, CDR1 is MDHEN and CDR2 is SYDVKM. The CDR3 consists of 14 residues. CDR3 protein: CASSPTGGSTEAFF.

This rearrangement joins TRBV11-2 to TRBJ2-3; TCRdb gives TRBD2 as the D gene, but with no DNA this cannot be confirmed. The CDR3 sequence is 17 residues long. Germline lookup yields CDR1 SGHAT and CDR2 FQNNGV. The CDR3 sequence is CASRNDLREKNTDTQYF.

V usage is TRBV20-1 and J usage is TRBJ1-1. The CDR3 spans 11 residues. CDR1 and CDR2 (germline): DFQATT, SNEGSKA (reference sequence). CDR3 in amino acids: CSATVDSEAFF.

This chain uses TRBV29-1 with TRBJ2-3; checking the TCRdb D call of TRBD1 is not possible without DNA. This CDR3 has 14 amino acids. Germline V gives CDR1 SQVTM, CDR2 ANQGSEA. This CDR3 is CSVEGIAGSDTQYF.

This sequence joins TRBV10-3 and TRBJ2-7; without DNA, the TCRdb call of TRBD1 cannot be checked. Germline V gene sequence: CDR1 ENHRY, CDR2 SYGVKD. This CDR3 is built from 12 residues. The chain's CDR3 is CAILDRAGEQYF.

The rearrangement joins TRBV7-6 to TRBJ2-7; the D gene TCRdb calls, TRBD2, cannot be checked with no DNA. This CDR3 has 19 residues. Germline CDR1 reads SGHVS; CDR2 reads FNYEAQ. CDR3 sequence reads: CASSLTPGLAGVLSYEQYF. The entire variable domain, with the rest obtained from reference TRBV7-6 and TRBJ2-7, is as follows: GAGVSQSPRYKVTKRGQDVALRCDPISGHVSLYWYRQALGQGPEFLTYFNYEAQQDKSGLPNDRFSAERPEGSISTLTIQRTEQRDSAMYRCASSLTPGLAGVLSYEQYFGPGTRLTVT.

The rearrangement uses TRBV3-1 and TRBJ2-1; lacking DNA, the TRBD1 call made by TCRdb goes unchecked. The CDR3 has 18 amino acids. Looked up from germline, CDR1 is LGHDT and CDR2 is YNNKEL (reference sequence). The CDR3 sequence is CASSQISGTGGPYNEQFF.

The chain carries TRBV6-2 or TRBV6-3 and TRBJ2-7; the D gene TCRdb calls, TRBD2, cannot be checked with no DNA. Germline lookup yields CDR1 MNHEY and CDR2 SVGEGT. The CDR3 contains 17 residues. The CDR3 reads CASSYSKVGPISYEQYF.

The genes are TRBV7-9 and TRBJ2-4. The CDR3 totals 12 residues. From germline, CDR1 is SEHNR and CDR2 FQNEAQ (reference sequence). The CDR3 region is CASSLELALQYF.

This rearrangement joins TRBV18 to TRBJ2-7; absent DNA, TCRdb's TRBD1 call cannot be checked. Germline CDR1 is KGHSH and CDR2 is LQKENI. The CDR3 is 13 residues long. CDR3 in amino acids: CASSLPGAGEQYF. The variable domain in full, with the rest retrieved from reference TRBV18 and TRBJ2-7, is NAGVMQNPRHLVRRRGQEARLRCSPMKGHSHVYWYRQLPEEGLKFMVYLQKENIIDESGMPKERFSAEFPKEGPSILRIQQVVRGDSAAYFCASSLPGAGEQYFGPGTRLTVT.

V and J are TRBV9 and TRBJ2-7; the D call from TCRdb, TRBD1, cannot be confirmed without DNA. Germline CDR1 SGDLS, CDR2 YYNGEE. This CDR3 is built from 13 residues. The CDR3 sequence: CACSSGQSYEQYF.